This T cell receptor beta chain comes out of a study of follicular helper T cells after annual influenza vaccination. In the case of this clone: Its target is unknown.

In germline, CDR1 is SGHRS, CDR2 YFSETQ. The CDR3 is 15 residues long. Trimming pared 4 bases from V and 0 bases from J, leaving 12 bases between. Measured with immunoSEQ multiplex PCR; TCRdb has only the in-frame clones, and not every one. There are about 9,400 clones in the sample; over 80% occur only once, and about 1.5% lies in the top ten. Time point described: 2015-2016 season, pre-vaccination. Before and after seasonal inactivated influenza vaccination, adults gave blood for sorting CD4 subsets for sequencing. Overall study findings and caveats: Plasmablast frequency change correlated with clonality change in ICOS+CD38+ cTfh. Only about 10-22% of analyzed cells yielded productive TCRB sequences.

The sequence was obtained from an adult who received the influenza vaccine. The chain uses TRBV5-1 and TRBJ2-3; no clear D gene. The source was CXCR5+ CD38- circulating T follicular helper cells from blood, collected on the day of influenza vaccination. Subset described: circulating Tfh, non-naive CD4+CXCR5+PD-1+ (ICOS+CD38+ or ICOS-CD38-). The CDR3 protein is CASSPTSASTDTQYF. CDR3 nucleotides: TGCGCCAGCAGCCCAACCAGCGCGAGCACAGATACGCAGTATTTT.